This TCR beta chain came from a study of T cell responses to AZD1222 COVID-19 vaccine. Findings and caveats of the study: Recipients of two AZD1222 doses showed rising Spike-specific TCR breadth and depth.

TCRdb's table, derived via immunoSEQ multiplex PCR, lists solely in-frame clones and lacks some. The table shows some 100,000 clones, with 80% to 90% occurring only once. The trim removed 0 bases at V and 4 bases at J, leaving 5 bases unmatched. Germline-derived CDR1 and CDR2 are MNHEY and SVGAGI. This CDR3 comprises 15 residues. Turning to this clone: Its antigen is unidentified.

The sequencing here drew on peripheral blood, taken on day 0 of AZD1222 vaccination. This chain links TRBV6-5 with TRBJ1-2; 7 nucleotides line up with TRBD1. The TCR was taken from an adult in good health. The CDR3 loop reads CASSYSKGQPYGYTF. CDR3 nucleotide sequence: TGTGCCAGCAGTTACTCGAAGGGACAGCCCTATGGCTACACCTTC.